Listed below are T cell receptor beta chains from one sample, sequenced in a study of T cell changes during pregnancy in multiple sclerosis. Assay: immunoSEQ multiplex PCR; the TCRdb copy retains only in-frame clones and omits some. The table has more than 95,000 clones, roughly 93% seen once. Sequenced material: peripheral blood, taken after pregnancy. These receptors all stem from a female donor with multiple sclerosis, enrolled in a pregnancy study. Each CDR3 is given with its conserved first and last residue. D genes are given only for firm matches. Rows give clone size only sometimes, using once, few, many, or a class for an expanded clone.

D: NA
J: TRBJ2-7
V: TRBV15
size: NA
CDR3: CATSSIVRASHEQYF
DNA: TGTGCCACCAGCAGTATAGTCAGGGCGTCCCACGAGCAGTACTTC

D: NA
J: TRBJ1-6
V: TRBV7-6
size: once
CDR3: CASSIRDSDSPLHF
DNA: TGTGCCAGCAGCATAAGGGACTCGGATTCACCCCTCCACTTT

D: NA
J: TRBJ1-1
V: TRBV6-6
size: NA
CDR3: CASRFGANTEAFF
DNA: TGTGCCAGCCGCTTTGGGGCGAACACTGAAGCTTTCTTT

D: NA
J: TRBJ2-2
V: TRBV7-2
size: NA
CDR3: CASSLLRGRTGELFF
DNA: TGTGCCAGCAGCTTATTGCGGGGGCGGACTGGGGAGCTGTTTTTT

D: TRBD1
J: TRBJ1-4
V: TRBV4-3
size: NA
CDR3: CASSRDGTGIEKLFF
DNA: TGCGCCAGCAGCCGGGACGGGACAGGGATTGAAAAACTGTTTTTT

D: NA
J: TRBJ2-5
V: TRBV11-1
size: NA
CDR3: CASSLWRQETQYF
DNA: TGTGCCAGCAGCTTATGGCGGCAAGAGACCCAGTACTTC

D: TRBD2
J: TRBJ2-3
V: TRBV4-1
size: NA
CDR3: CASSQVLATDTQYF
DNA: TGCGCCAGCAGCCAAGTACTAGCGACAGATACGCAGTATTTT

D: NA
J: TRBJ1-1
V: TRBV18
size: NA
CDR3: CASSVGGNTEAFF
DNA: TGTGCCAGCTCCGTCGGGGGGAACACTGAAGCTTTCTTT

D: TRBD2
J: TRBJ2-7
V: TRBV27
size: NA
CDR3: CASSSTKGLAGAWDEQYF
DNA: TGTGCCAGCAGTTCCACTAAAGGGTTAGCGGGGGCTTGGGACGAGCAGTACTTC

D: TRBD2
J: TRBJ2-1
V: TRBV29-1
size: NA
CDR3: CSVVLAGLNEQFF
DNA: TGCAGCGTTGTGTTAGCGGGATTAAATGAGCAGTTCTTC

D: TRBD1
J: TRBJ2-3
V: TRBV2
size: NA
CDR3: CASSPRGLSDTQYF
DNA: TGTGCCAGCAGCCCCAGGGGGCTATCAGATACGCAGTATTTT

D: NA
J: TRBJ1-2
V: TRBV28
size: NA
CDR3: CASTQGKGFTYGYTF
DNA: TGTGCCAGCACCCAAGGGAAGGGGTTTACCTATGGCTACACCTTC

D: TRBD2
J: TRBJ2-1
V: TRBV4-1
size: NA
CDR3: CASSQDPAGPHQRYNEQFF
DNA: TGCGCCAGCAGCCAAGATCCAGCGGGGCCCCACCAGCGCTACAATGAGCAGTTCTTC

D: TRBD1
J: TRBJ1-2
V: TRBV4-2
size: NA
CDR3: CASSQPDRGHGYTF
DNA: TGTGCCAGCAGCCAACCCGACAGGGGTCATGGCTACACCTTC

D: NA
J: TRBJ1-4
V: TRBV9
size: NA
CDR3: CASSVKQGAEKLFF
DNA: TGTGCCAGCAGCGTGAAACAGGGAGCCGAAAAACTGTTTTTT

D: NA
J: TRBJ1-1
V: TRBV14
size: NA
CDR3: CASSFRRAEAFF
DNA: TGTGCCAGCAGCTTCCGCAGGGCTGAAGCTTTCTTT

D: NA
J: TRBJ2-3
V: TRBV9
size: NA
CDR3: CASTRRGATDTQYF
DNA: TGTGCCAGCACCCGCAGGGGCGCGACAGATACGCAGTATTTT

D: TRBD1
J: TRBJ1-5
V: TRBV6-1
size: NA
CDR3: CASRVDRGVNQPQHF
DNA: TGTGCCAGCAGAGTAGACAGGGGGGTCAATCAGCCCCAGCATTTT

D: TRBD1
J: TRBJ1-5
V: TRBV30
size: NA
CDR3: CAWSPGGAIGQPQHF
DNA: TGTGCCTGGAGTCCAGGGGGCGCGATCGGTCAGCCCCAGCATTTT

D: TRBD1
J: TRBJ2-2
V: TRBV30
size: NA
CDR3: CAWSVRRRVRGLSNTGELFF
DNA: TGTGCCTGGAGTGTACGGCGACGGGTCAGGGGGCTTTCCAACACCGGGGAGCTGTTTTTT

D: TRBD1
J: TRBJ2-3
V: TRBV19
size: NA
CDR3: CASSIVKAGGANTQYF
DNA: TGTGCCAGTAGTATCGTAAAGGCAGGGGGCGCGAATACGCAGTATTTT

D: NA
J: TRBJ2-2
V: TRBV19
size: once
CDR3: CASSMVRAGELFF
DNA: TGTGCCAGTAGTATGGTCAGGGCCGGGGAGCTGTTTTTT

D: TRBD2
J: TRBJ2-7
V: TRBV9
size: NA
CDR3: CASSVAPGLAGPEQYF
DNA: TGTGCCAGCAGCGTAGCCCCGGGACTAGCGGGACCCGAGCAGTACTTC

D: NA
J: TRBJ2-7
V: TRBV10-2
size: NA
CDR3: CASSESGRGEQYF
DNA: TGCGCCAGCAGTGAGTCAGGCAGAGGGGAGCAGTACTTC

D: TRBD2
J: TRBJ2-5
V: TRBV6-6
size: NA
CDR3: CASRPLSGGAAETQYF
DNA: TGTGCCAGCAGGCCGTTGAGCGGGGGGGCCGCGGAGACCCAGTACTTC

D: TRBD1
J: TRBJ1-1
V: TRBV7-8
size: NA
CDR3: CASSLSRGRTEAFF
DNA: TGTGCCAGCAGCTTAAGCAGGGGGAGGACTGAAGCTTTCTTT

D: TRBD1
J: TRBJ2-5
V: TRBV6-1
size: NA
CDR3: CASSERPQGVETQYF
DNA: TGTGCCAGCAGTGAAAGGCCTCAGGGGGTAGAGACCCAGTACTTC

D: NA
J: TRBJ2-7
V: TRBV6-1
size: NA
CDR3: CASSEARNYEQYF
DNA: TGTGCCAGCAGTGAAGCGCGTAACTACGAGCAGTACTTC

D: TRBD2
J: TRBJ2-3
V: TRBV28
size: NA
CDR3: CASSFPGLADTSTDTQYF
DNA: TGTGCCAGCAGTTTCCCCGGACTAGCGGATACTAGCACAGATACGCAGTATTTT

D: NA
J: TRBJ2-7
V: TRBV4-1
size: NA
CDR3: CASSQRSGAYEQYF
DNA: TGCGCCAGCAGCCAAAGGTCAGGGGCCTACGAGCAGTACTTC

D: NA
J: TRBJ2-1
V: TRBV20-1
size: NA
CDR3: CSASGRNEQFF
DNA: TGCAGTGCTTCAGGGAGGAATGAGCAGTTCTTC

D: TRBD1
J: TRBJ2-5
V: TRBV7-6
size: NA
CDR3: CASSDRTGYQETQYF
DNA: TGTGCCAGCAGCGATCGGACAGGTTATCAAGAGACCCAGTACTTC

D: NA
J: TRBJ1-1
V: TRBV29-1
size: NA
CDR3: CSVRGGTWNTEAFF
DNA: TGCAGCGTTAGGGGGGGCACTTGGAACACTGAAGCTTTCTTT

D: NA
J: TRBJ1-4
V: TRBV15
size: NA
CDR3: CATSRERTANEKLFF
DNA: TGTGCCACCAGCAGAGAAAGGACAGCTAATGAAAAACTGTTTTTT